The source of this T cell receptor beta chain is a study of blood T cells in healthy people across ages. Study-level background: Template switching caught about one barcoded beta molecule for each two T cells.

Together with a sample-barcoded 5' primer, a J-beta primer mix was included in a second PCR lasting about 6 to 12 cycles. One entry per CDR3 protein results from TCRdb running MiXCR on the 5' RACE reads. The sample comprises 700,000 or so distinct CDR3 sequences, 22% of which are singletons, and 22% rests with the top ten. CDR3 length equals 14 residues. From germline, CDR1 is SGHRS and CDR2 YFSETQ. The ends were cut back, 2 bases at V and 4 bases at J, with 13 bases in the middle. Only a few counts were recorded for this clonotype. The receptor was derived from a man between 65 and 80 years old in good health. The rearrangement uses TRBV5-1 and TRBJ2-7; D ambiguous. The sample consisted of blood. CDR3 amino acids: CASSFGIGGYEQYF. CDR3 nucleotide sequence: TGCGCCAGCAGCTTTGGGATTGGCGGATACGAGCAGTACTTC.